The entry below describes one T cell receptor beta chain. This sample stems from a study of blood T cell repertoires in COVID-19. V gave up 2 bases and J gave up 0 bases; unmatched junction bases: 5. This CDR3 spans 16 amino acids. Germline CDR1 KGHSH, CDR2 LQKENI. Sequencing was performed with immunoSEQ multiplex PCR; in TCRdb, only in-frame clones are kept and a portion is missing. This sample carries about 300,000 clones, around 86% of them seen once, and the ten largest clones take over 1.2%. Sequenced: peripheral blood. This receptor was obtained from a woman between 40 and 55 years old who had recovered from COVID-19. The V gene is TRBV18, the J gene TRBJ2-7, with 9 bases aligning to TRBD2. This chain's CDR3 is CASSPFGGGGSYEQYF. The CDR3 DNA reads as TGTGCCAGCTCACCATTCGGCGGGGGGGGCTCCTACGAGCAGTACTTC.